This T cell receptor beta chain was captured by sequencing in a study of low-dose radiotherapy and immunotherapy resistance in tumors. Study background: Cohort 2 received 1 Gy per fraction every two weeks, totaling 13 Gy over 26 weeks. On a schedule of every two weeks, intravenous cyclophosphamide at a dose of 200 mg/m2 was delivered one day before each radiation and immunotherapy administration. Every day for four cycles from cycle 1 day 1, patients took 300 mg of oral aspirin.

The trim removed 5 bases at V and 5 bases at J, leaving 6 bases unmatched. The CDR3 runs 14 residues. Germline CDR1 reads MGHDK; CDR2 reads SYGVNS. Indicated time point: before trial treatment. This clonotype was detected many times. cDNA synthesis used a TRAV/TRBV-specific primer set for both chains. A roughly 22-cycle PCR with a constant-region primer and V-primer adapter amplified TCRs. Each CDR3 protein is one row after TCRdb ran MiXCR on the reads. The data contain about 60,000 distinct CDR3 sequences, 25% of them singletons. This sequence joins TRBV25-1 and TRBJ1-5; 7 nucleotides line up with TRBD1. The sample consisted of PBMCs, taken before treatment. This TCR derives from a male donor with prostate cancer. The CDR3 reads CASSNSGGDQPQHF. As DNA, the CDR3 is TGTGCCAGCAGTAACTCAGGGGGTGATCAGCCCCAGCATTTT. Based on the CDR3 plus reference TRBV25-1 and TRBJ1-5, the full variable domain is EADIYQTPRYLVIGTGKKITLECSQTMGHDKMYWYQQDPGMELHLIHYSYGVNSTEKGDLSSESTVSRIRTEHFPLTLESARPSHTSQYLCASSNSGGDQPQHFGDGTRLSIL.